Below, 31 T cell receptor beta chains from the same sample are listed, as sequenced in a study of identifying expanded T cells in peripheral blood. Data came from immunoSEQ multiplex PCR; TCRdb stores just in-frame clones and leaves some out. The table lists 85,000 to 100,000 clones, 70% to 90% of them singletons, with 3% to 4% in the top ten. The sequenced sample consisted of blood. The receptors here all came from a person aged 18 to 75 in good health.

J is TRBJ1-1 and V is TRBV29-1, with 11 bases aligning to TRBD1. There are 13 residues in the CDR3. Trimming removed 7 bases from V and 4 bases from J; junction bases left unmatched: 5. Germline loops: CDR1 SQVTM, CDR2 ANQGSEA. The chain's CDR3 is CSAHGQGATEAFF. The CDR3 DNA sequence: TGCAGCGCCCATGGACAGGGGGCCACTGAAGCTTTCTTT.

This chain uses TRBV5-8 with TRBJ2-2; 7 nucleotides line up with TRBD1. J was trimmed by 5 bases and V by 4 bases; bases with no gene match: 17. Germline values: CDR1 SGHTS, CDR2 YDEGEE. CDR3 length: 18 amino acids. CDR3 in amino acids: CASSRLLTGADRTGELFF. In DNA, the CDR3 is TGTGCCAGCAGCCGTTTGTTAACAGGGGCGGATAGGACCGGGGAGCTGTTTTTT. Drawing the rest from reference TRBV5-8 and TRBJ2-2, the complete variable domain is EAGVTQSPTHLIKTRGQQATLRCSPISGHTSVYWYQQALGLGLQFLLWYDEGEERNRGNFPPRFSGRQFPNYSSELNVNALELEDSALYLCASSRLLTGADRTGELFFGEGSRLTVL.

The chain carries TRBV5-4 and TRBJ2-2, with TRBD1 identical over 9 bases. From germline, CDR1 is SGHNT and CDR2 YYREEE (reference sequence). V was clipped by 4 bases and J by 4 bases; unmatched bases: 5. This CDR3 has 15 amino acids. The CDR3: CASSPGTGSTGELFF. As DNA, the CDR3 is TGTGCCAGCAGCCCCGGGACAGGGAGCACCGGGGAGCTGTTTTTT. The full variable domain, with the rest looked up from reference TRBV5-4 and TRBJ2-2, is ETGVTQSPTHLIKTRGQQVTLRCSSQSGHNTVSWYQQALGQGPQFIFQYYREEENGRGNFPPRFSGLQFPNYSSELNVNALELDDSALYLCASSPGTGSTGELFFGEGSRLTVL.

The CDR3 region has the DNA TGTGCCAGCAGCTTGGTCGGGGCGGCCAAAAACATTCAGTACTTC. Protein product: CASSLVGAAKNIQYF. The chain uses TRBV5-4 and TRBJ2-4, with D possibly being TRBD1 or TRBD2 (5 bases each). The CDR3 sequence is 15 residues long. Per germline, CDR1 SGHNT and CDR2 YYREEE (reference sequence). Trimming cost V 0 bases and J 1 base, with 8 bases left between them.

The genes are TRBV18 and TRBJ2-5; D is tentatively TRBD1 or TRBD2 (5 bases each). Germline V gives CDR1 KGHSH, CDR2 LQKENI. V was shortened by 3 bases and J by 2 bases, with 19 bases between the two germline ends. This CDR3 spans 17 amino acids. DNA of the CDR3: TGTGCCAGCTCACCCACGAGAGGGGCCGGGAAACAAGAGACCCAGTACTTC. The encoded protein is CASSPTRGAGKQETQYF.

V and J are TRBV6-5 and TRBJ2-7; D is unresolved. Trimming removed 4 bases from V and 2 bases from J, with 9 bases in between. This CDR3 comprises 13 residues. Germline lookup yields CDR1 MNHEY and CDR2 SVGAGI. This chain's CDR3 is CASSSPGTYEQYF. CDR3 DNA: TGTGCCAGCAGTTCCCCAGGAACCTACGAGCAGTACTTC.

The V and J genes are TRBV20-1 and TRBJ2-1, with a possible D match to TRBD2 (6 bases). The length of the CDR3 is 10 residues. CDR1 and CDR2 from the germline V gene are DFQATT and SNEGSKA (reference sequence). Trimming removed 7 bases at V and 13 bases at J, with 14 bases between. CDR3 loop: CSGVEGPQFF. Written as DNA, the CDR3 is TGCAGTGGGGTGGAGGGCCCTCAGTTCTTC.

The chain is built from TRBV9 and TRBJ2-1; D is possibly TRBD2 (5 bases). The CDR3 sequence is 15 residues long. The ends were cut back, 4 bases at V and 5 bases at J, with 16 bases in the middle. Germline V lookup: CDR1 SGDLS, CDR2 YYNGEE. This CDR3 reads CASSPLAGADNEQFF. CDR3 DNA: TGTGCCAGCAGCCCCCTTGCGGGCGCCGACAATGAGCAGTTCTTC.

The chain has TRBV27 and TRBJ1-3, with no clear D. This CDR3 spans 13 amino acids. CDR1 and CDR2 (germline): MNHEY, SMNVEV (reference sequence). With 4 bases removed from V and 2 bases from J, the gap between germline ends came to 6 bases. CDR3 nucleotide sequence: TGTGCCAGCAGTTCGACGACTGGAAACACCATATATTTT. It is translated as CASSSTTGNTIYF.

This clone was seen a few times. This chain links TRBV9 with TRBJ1-1; D gene uncertain. V was trimmed by 3 bases and J by 3 bases, leaving 15 bases between them. Germline loops: CDR1 SGDLS, CDR2 YYNGEE. The CDR3 extends over 15 amino acids. CDR3 in amino acids: CASSATMAVHTEAFF. The CDR3 coding sequence is TGTGCCAGCAGCGCTACGATGGCGGTGCACACTGAAGCTTTCTTT. Drawing the rest from reference TRBV9 and TRBJ1-1, the complete variable domain is DSGVTQTPKHLITATGQRVTLRCSPRSGDLSVYWYQQSLDQGLQFLIQYYNGEERAKGNILERFSAQQFPDLHSELNLSSLELGDSALYFCASSATMAVHTEAFFGQGTRLTVV.

The chain has TRBV6-4 and TRBJ2-3; D is undetermined. CDR3 length equals 14 residues. The V end lost 5 bases, the J end lost 1 base, and 10 bases lay between the germline ends. Looked up from germline, CDR1 is MRHNA and CDR2 is SNTAGT. As DNA, the CDR3 is TGTGCCAGCAGTCGTGCCTGGGGCACAGATACGCAGTATTTT. It specifies CASSRAWGTDTQYF.

The genes are TRBV5-8 and TRBJ2-1, with a possible D match to TRBD2 (5 bases). Trimming shortened V by 1 base and J by 8 bases, and 13 bases separated the two germline ends. Germline V gene data show CDR1 as SGHTS and CDR2 as YDEGEE. The CDR3 sequence is 14 residues long. CDR3 nucleotide sequence: TGTGCCAGCAGCTTGTTTTCCGGGGTCGATGAGCAGTTCTTC. It translates to CASSLFSGVDEQFF.

The chain recombines TRBV7-2 with TRBJ2-1; TRBD2 matches at 7 bases. J gave up 5 bases and V 5 bases, and 9 bases lay outside the gene matches. This CDR3 is built from 15 residues. Germline lookup yields CDR1 SGHTA and CDR2 FQGNSA. CDR3 loop: CASSPVRRGNNEQFF. The DNA for the CDR3 is TGTGCCAGCAGCCCTGTCCGGCGGGGGAACAATGAGCAGTTCTTC.

The chain has TRBV6-1 and TRBJ2-5; 11 positions agree with TRBD2. This CDR3 comprises 15 residues. V shed 4 bases and J 4 bases; nucleotides not matched to a gene: 5. Germline CDR1 reads MNHNS; CDR2 reads SASEGT. CDR3 in amino acids: CASSVFSGGAETQYF. CDR3 DNA: TGTGCCAGCAGTGTTTTTAGCGGGGGGGCAGAGACCCAGTACTTC.

This chain's CDR3 is CASSHVRVWGETQYF. The DNA for the CDR3 is TGTGCCAGCAGCCACGTCAGGGTTTGGGGAGAGACCCAGTACTTC. The gene calls are TRBV14 and TRBJ2-5; D is perhaps TRBD1 (5 bases). Germline V lookup: CDR1 SGHDN, CDR2 FVKESK. With 3 bases removed from V and 4 bases from J, the gap between germline ends came to 15 bases. The CDR3 runs to 15 residues.

This CDR3 reads CATTGKIRAGELFF. CDR3 DNA sequence: TGTGCCACAACAGGGAAAATAAGGGCCGGGGAGCTGTTTTTT. This sequence joins TRBV19 and TRBJ2-2; TRBD1 might be the D (6 bases). The CDR3 is made up of 14 amino acids. From germline, CDR1 is LNHDA and CDR2 SQIVND (reference sequence). Deletions cut 10 bases from V and 6 bases from J, with 18 bases between.

The chain has TRBV27 and TRBJ2-7; perhaps TRBD1 as D (6 bases). Germline V gene sequence: CDR1 MNHEY, CDR2 SMNVEV (reference sequence). The V end lost 4 bases, the J end lost 2 bases, and 9 bases lay between the germline ends. The length of the CDR3 is 13 residues. The CDR3 coding sequence is TGTGCCAGCAGTTCGACAGGCCCCTACGAGCAGTACTTC. Residues: CASSSTGPYEQYF.

J is TRBJ1-2 and V is TRBV6-1; possible D gene TRBD1, 6 bases. CDR3 length: 13 residues. Trimming removed 4 bases from V and 5 bases from J, with 11 bases in between. CDR1 and CDR2 (germline): MNHNS, SASEGT. CDR3 DNA: TGTGCCAGCAGTGCCCGGACAGAATATGGCTACACCTTC. As protein: CASSARTEYGYTF.

The chain is built from TRBV18 and TRBJ1-3; possibly TRBD1 for D (5 bases). Germline V gene sequence: CDR1 KGHSH, CDR2 LQKENI. The CDR3 has 16 residues. Trimming took off 2 bases at V and 0 bases at J, with 11 bases between the two ends. As DNA, the CDR3 is TGTGCCAGCTCACCAGGATGGGGCAGCTCTGGAAACACCATATATTTT. Translation: CASSPGWGSSGNTIYF.

This chain links TRBV15 with TRBJ1-4, with 7 bases aligning to TRBD1. V was clipped by 2 bases and J by 5 bases; unmatched bases: 5. The V gene's germline CDR1 is LNHNV and CDR2 YYDKDF (reference sequence). This CDR3 contains 15 residues. CDR3 DNA sequence: TGTGCCACCAGCAGACCAGGGGGTTACAATGAAAAACTGTTTTTT. The encoded protein is CATSRPGGYNEKLFF.

This clone was seen a single time. The chain combines TRBV28 with TRBJ2-3; D possibly corresponds to TRBD1 (5 bases). The CDR3 totals 13 residues. Germline lookup yields CDR1 MDHEN and CDR2 SYDVKM. Trimming took 6 bases from V and 2 from J, leaving 9 bases between them. The CDR3 DNA sequence: TGTGCCAGCAGAGTCAGGGCCACAGATACGCAGTATTTT. It codes for CASRVRATDTQYF. The whole variable domain, remainder taken from reference TRBV28 and TRBJ2-3, is DVKVTQSSRYLVKRTGEKVFLECVQDMDHENMFWYRQDPGLGLRLIYFSYDVKMKEKGDIPEGYSVSREKKERFSLILESASTNQTSMYLCASRVRATDTQYFGPGTRLTVL.

The rearrangement links TRBV6-6 to TRBJ1-5, with 8 nucleotides matching TRBD1. The CDR3 loop spans 14 amino acids. Per germline, CDR1 MNHNY and CDR2 SVGAGI (reference sequence). J was trimmed by 2 bases and V by 8 bases; bases with no gene match: 5. For the CDR3, the DNA is TGTGCCAGCGACTCAGGGGGCGGCAATCAGCCCCAGCATTTT. It codes for CASDSGGGNQPQHF.

This clone has more than one count but fewer than ten. This rearrangement joins TRBV7-8 to TRBJ2-2; D perhaps matches TRBD1 (5 bases). There are 15 residues in the CDR3. CDR1 is SGHVS, CDR2 FQNEAQ, per germline. V was trimmed by 5 bases and J by 0 bases, leaving 10 bases between them. CDR3 nucleotides: TGTGCCAGCAGCGAAACAGGCGCGAACACCGGGGAGCTGTTTTTT. Its protein is CASSETGANTGELFF.

This clone was counted once. The V call is TRBV20-1, the J call TRBJ2-1; the D gene could be TRBD1 or TRBD2 (5 bases each). This CDR3 has 11 amino acids. Trimming removed 6 bases from V and 8 bases from J, with 11 bases in between. Per germline, CDR1 DFQATT and CDR2 SNEGSKA (reference sequence). CDR3 amino acids: CSAALGDEQFF. The CDR3 bases are TGCAGTGCGGCACTAGGGGATGAGCAGTTCTTC.

V and J are TRBV12-2 and TRBJ2-3; the table's D gene call, TRBD2, was not cross checked with the DNA. TRBV12-2 is shown as a pseudogene. CDR3 length equals 17 residues. CDR3 sequence (DNA): TGTGCAAGTCGACTAGCGGGGGGCCTACCTCGCACAGATACGCAGTATTTT. The encoded protein is CASRLAGGLPRTDTQYF.

The gene calls are TRBV4-1 and TRBJ1-3; no clear D. The CDR3 runs to 14 residues. Germline CDR1 reads MGHRA; CDR2 reads YSYEKL. Trimming left V 2 bases short and J 4 bases short, with 9 bases between. In DNA form, the CDR3 reads TGCGCCAGCAGCCAACCTACGAGAGGAAACACCATATATTTT. This encodes CASSQPTRGNTIYF.

This clone showed up just once. This rearrangement joins TRBV7-2 to TRBJ2-5; unclear D gene. The DNA end is more similar to TRBJ2-7, so the J call may be wrong. The CDR3 is made up of 13 amino acids. Germline CDR1 reads SGHTA; CDR2 reads FQGNSA. The CDR3 region is CASRLAETYEQYF. CDR3 sequence (DNA): TGTGCCAGCAGGCTCGCGGAAACTTACGAGCAGTACTTC.

The chain recombines TRBV30 with TRBJ2-3, with D perhaps TRBD2 (6 bases). The CDR3 sequence is 16 residues long. V gave up 2 bases and J gave up 3 bases, with 18 bases separating them. Germline V lookup: CDR1 GTSNPN, CDR2 SVGIG (reference sequence). The DNA of the CDR3 is TGTGCCTGGAGTTTACTACCGGGAGACGGGACAGATACGCAGTATTTT. It codes for CAWSLLPGDGTDTQYF.

This sequence joins TRBV6-1 and TRBJ2-2; TRBD1 matches 7 bases. The CDR3 runs to 17 residues. Germline assignment: CDR1 MNHNS and CDR2 SASEGT. V dropped 0 bases and J dropped 1; count of bases not matched to a gene: 5. Here the CDR3 reads CASSEAWGTVNTGELFF. For the CDR3, the DNA is TGTGCCAGCAGTGAAGCGTGGGGGACAGTGAACACCGGGGAGCTGTTTTTT.

The V and J genes are TRBV11-2 and TRBJ2-1; TRBD1 matches at 7 bases. There are 14 residues in the CDR3. With V trimmed by 5 bases and J by 8 bases, 9 bases remained unmatched. Germline CDR1 reads SGHAT; CDR2 reads FQNNGV. The CDR3 reads CASSLQTGLDEQFF. The DNA of the CDR3 is TGTGCCAGCAGCCTCCAGACAGGGTTGGATGAGCAGTTCTTC.

This clone was found once. The chain is built from TRBV19 and TRBJ2-7; TRBD2 matches at 15 bases. The V and J ends lost 6 bases and 5 bases, in that order; junction bases with no gene match: 14. Germline assignment: CDR1 LNHDA and CDR2 SQIVND (reference sequence). This CDR3 spans 18 amino acids. The CDR3, as DNA: TGTGCCAGTAGGGACGGGTCGGGACTAGCGGGAGGATCCAACGAGCAGTACTTC. This codes for CASRDGSGLAGGSNEQYF.